This passage covers 21 T cell receptor beta chains from one sample sequenced in a study of T cells in pancreatic ductal adenocarcinoma. Sequencing was performed with immunoSEQ multiplex PCR; in TCRdb, only in-frame clones are kept and a portion is missing. This table holds roughly 2,600 clones, roughly 69% found once. The selected patients with pancreatic ductal adenocarcinoma had surgery but no neoadjuvant therapy. The sequenced material came from pancreatic tumor tissue. These receptors came from a human donor with pancreatic ductal adenocarcinoma.

The sample holds one count of this clone. CDR3 sequence (DNA): TGTGCCAGCAGTGACCAGTGGAGCTCTGGGGCCAACGTCCTGACTTTC. Translated: CASSDQWSSGANVLTF. V is TRBV6-4 and J is TRBJ2-6; no definite D call. CDR3 length equals 16 residues. The V end was cut by 2 bases, the J end by 0 bases, with 8 bases between. CDR1 is MRHNA and CDR2 is SNTAGT in the germline V gene.

In its sample, this clone was seen once. The rearrangement links TRBV9 to TRBJ2-3; 7 positions match TRBD2. The CDR3 sequence is 13 residues long. Germline assignment: CDR1 SGDLS and CDR2 YYNGEE. With 4 bases clipped from V and 5 bases from J, the junction kept 4 bases outside the gene matches. CDR3 DNA sequence: TGTGCCAGCAGCTTCGCGGGGGTAGATACGCAGTATTTT. Protein: CASSFAGVDTQYF.

The rearrangement links TRBV5-7 to TRBJ2-7; D might be TRBD1 (6 bases). TRBV5-7 is an ORF for which the function is uncertain. The V end was cut by 6 bases, the J end by 0 bases, with 13 bases between. This CDR3 is 14 amino acids long. The CDR3 sequence is CASTDGTHSYEQYF. Here the CDR3 DNA reads TGTGCCAGCACCGACGGGACACACTCCTACGAGCAGTACTTC.

The rearrangement links TRBV5-5 to TRBJ1-4; D is unclear. In germline, CDR1 is SGHKS, CDR2 YYEKEE (reference sequence). Deletions cut 2 bases from V and 8 bases from J, with 10 bases between. There are 13 residues in the CDR3. CDR3 loop: CASSFDVEEKLFF. CDR3 nucleotides: TGTGCCAGCAGCTTCGACGTGGAAGAAAAACTGTTTTTT.

The chain combines TRBV7-8 with TRBJ2-1, with 8 bases lining up with TRBD2. The ends lost 1 base at V and 6 bases at J; junction bases unmatched: 5. The CDR3 has 15 residues. Per the germline V gene, CDR1 is SGHVS and CDR2 is FQNEAQ. The CDR3 is CASSLVSGAFNEQFF. In DNA form, the CDR3 reads TGTGCCAGCAGCTTAGTTAGCGGGGCATTCAATGAGCAGTTCTTC.

This clone was counted between two and nine times. The V gene is TRBV5-4, the J gene TRBJ1-2; D ambiguous. The ends were cut back, 0 bases at V and 4 bases at J, with 13 bases in the middle. Germline CDR1 SGHNT, CDR2 YYREEE (reference sequence). This CDR3 spans 15 amino acids. This CDR3 reads CASSLEPGELYGYTF. The CDR3 DNA reads as TGTGCCAGCAGCTTGGAACCCGGAGAACTCTATGGCTACACCTTC.

The chain couples TRBV4-2 to TRBJ1-2; no clear D gene. Deletions cut 0 bases from V and 2 bases from J, with 4 bases between. Per the germline V gene, CDR1 is LGHNA and CDR2 is YNFKEQ. This CDR3 has 13 residues. The CDR3 sequence: CASSQDQNYGYTF. The CDR3 DNA reads as TGTGCCAGCAGCCAAGACCAGAACTATGGCTACACCTTC.

The rearrangement joins TRBV4-1 to TRBJ1-2; the D gene is possibly TRBD1 (5 bases). This CDR3 is 15 amino acids long. In germline, CDR1 is MGHRA, CDR2 YSYEKL. V was cut by 4 bases and J by 6 bases, with 18 bases left in between. CDR3 region: CASSRVPPGPHGYTF. The CDR3 DNA follows: TGCGCCAGCAGCCGAGTCCCTCCAGGGCCCCATGGCTACACCTTC.

As to this clone: One end of the junction fails to match germline, which may point to a read error. The chain employs TRBV7-6 and TRBJ1-6; D gene uncertain. CDR3 size: 12 residues. Germline CDR1 reads SGHVS; CDR2 reads FNYEAQ. The CDR3 here is CASRLGNSPLHF. CDR3 in DNA: TGTGCCAGCAGGTTAGGGAATTCACCCCTCCACTTT.

This chain joins TRBV5-4 and TRBJ2-5; 9 bases are a match to TRBD1. This CDR3 region has 18 residues. Germline-derived CDR1 and CDR2 are SGHNT and YYREEE (reference sequence). The J segment lost 0 bases and the V segment lost 4 bases, leaving 13 bases of the junction unmatched. The CDR3 loop reads CASSAPGQGKGYQETQYF. The DNA of the CDR3 is TGTGCCAGCAGCGCCCCAGGACAGGGGAAGGGGTACCAAGAGACCCAGTACTTC.

CDR3 sequence (DNA): TGTGCCAGCAGCTTTAACTGGGCAGATACGCAGTATTTT. Translated: CASSFNWADTQYF. The chain uses TRBV7-2 and TRBJ2-3; D call uncertain. Germline V gene sequence: CDR1 SGHTA, CDR2 FQGNSA. V lost 3 bases to trimming and J lost 4 bases, with 8 bases between them. The CDR3 runs to 13 residues.

This clone was picked up a small number of times. The V gene is TRBV5-3, the J gene TRBJ2-1; D is unclear. TRBV5-3 is an ORF, and what it does is uncertain. Deletions cut 4 bases from V and 1 base from J, with 9 bases between. This CDR3 is built from 14 residues. The CDR3 DNA follows: TGTGCCAGAAGCCCCTCGACGTCCTACAATGAGCAGTTCTTC. It translates to CARSPSTSYNEQFF.

The gene calls are TRBV5-6 and TRBJ2-3, with unresolved D. The CDR3 spans 14 residues. V was pared by 4 bases and J by 3 bases, with 12 bases between. Germline loops: CDR1 SGHDT, CDR2 YYEEEE. For the CDR3, the DNA is TGTGCCAGCAGCCAGGACCTAGGGACAGATACGCAGTATTTT. Amino acids: CASSQDLGTDTQYF.

This chain connects TRBV5-4 to TRBJ2-3; D tentatively fits TRBD1 or TRBD2 (5 bases each). CDR3 size: 16 residues. The V gene lost 0 bases and the J gene lost 6 bases, with 17 bases spanning the gap. Germline CDR1 is SGHNT and CDR2 is YYREEE (reference sequence). The CDR3 protein is CASSLGVGVAQDTQYF. In DNA form, the CDR3 reads TGTGCCAGCAGCTTGGGGGTGGGGGTGGCCCAGGATACGCAGTATTTT. The whole variable domain, remainder taken from reference TRBV5-4 and TRBJ2-3, is ETGVTQSPTHLIKTRGQQVTLRCSSQSGHNTVSWYQQALGQGPQFIFQYYREEENGRGNFPPRFSGLQFPNYSSELNVNALELDDSALYLCASSLGVGVAQDTQYFGPGTRLTVL.

This chain uses TRBV20-1 with TRBJ2-7; D is perhaps TRBD2 (5 bases). CDR3 length equals 11 residues. Per the germline V gene, CDR1 is DFQATT and CDR2 is SNEGSKA (reference sequence). Deletions cut 5 bases from V and 9 bases from J, with 14 bases between. CDR3 coding DNA: TGCAGTGCTCACGGACTTCTAGGGCAGTACTTC. Its translation is CSAHGLLGQYF.

This chain links TRBV7-6 with TRBJ2-2; D could derive from TRBD1 or TRBD2 (5 bases each). Trimming shortened V by 5 bases and J by 5 bases, and 9 bases separated the two germline ends. CDR3 length equals 13 residues. Germline V gene data show CDR1 as SGHVS and CDR2 as FNYEAQ. The CDR3 DNA reads TGTGCCAGCAGCCTCTGGGGGACCGGGGAGCTGTTTTTT. Protein product: CASSLWGTGELFF.

This clone occurred a few times. The chain links TRBV4-3 to TRBJ2-2, with TRBD2 matching over 14 bases. Looked up from germline, CDR1 is LGHNA and CDR2 is YSLEER. This CDR3 comprises 16 residues. Trimming removed 4 bases from V and 8 bases from J; junction bases left unmatched: 6. The CDR3 loop reads CASSLGLAGATGELFF. CDR3 coding DNA: TGCGCCAGCAGCCTGGGACTAGCGGGGGCAACAGGGGAGCTGTTTTTT.

The chain combines TRBV19 with TRBJ2-1; TRBD2 is a possible D gene (6 bases). Trimming shortened V by 0 bases and J by 4 bases, and 7 bases separated the two germline ends. From germline, CDR1 is LNHDA and CDR2 SQIVND (reference sequence). This CDR3 is built from 14 residues. Written as DNA, the CDR3 is TGTGCCAGTAGTATAGATAGCGGATACAATGAGCAGTTCTTC. This encodes CASSIDSGYNEQFF.

This chain connects TRBV10-3 to TRBJ2-1; D possibly uses TRBD1 or TRBD2 (6 bases each). The CDR3 has 13 amino acids. Germline lookup yields CDR1 ENHRY and CDR2 SYGVKD. V was trimmed by 8 bases and J by 4 bases, leaving 12 bases between them. The DNA of the CDR3 is TGTGCCATCTCCGGGGGCCGATACAATGAGCAGTTCTTC. Translated: CAISGGRYNEQFF.

V usage is TRBV29-1 and J usage is TRBJ2-7; D possibly corresponds to TRBD1 (6 bases). The germline V and J ends were trimmed by 3 bases and 3 bases, with 9 bases remaining between them. The CDR3 is 12 residues long. Germline lookup yields CDR1 SQVTM and CDR2 ANQGSEA. This CDR3 reads CSVDAGDYEQYF. In DNA, the CDR3 is TGCAGCGTTGACGCAGGGGACTACGAGCAGTACTTC.

The rearrangement joins TRBV7-8 to TRBJ2-7; 7 positions match TRBD1. V shed 3 bases, J shed 2 bases, and the junction held 7 bases outside the gene matches. CDR3 size: 15 residues. Germline-derived CDR1 and CDR2 are SGHVS and FQNEAQ. CDR3 bases: TGTGCCAGCAGCTTCTCCGGGACAGCAGCCTACGAGCAGTACTTC. This encodes CASSFSGTAAYEQYF.